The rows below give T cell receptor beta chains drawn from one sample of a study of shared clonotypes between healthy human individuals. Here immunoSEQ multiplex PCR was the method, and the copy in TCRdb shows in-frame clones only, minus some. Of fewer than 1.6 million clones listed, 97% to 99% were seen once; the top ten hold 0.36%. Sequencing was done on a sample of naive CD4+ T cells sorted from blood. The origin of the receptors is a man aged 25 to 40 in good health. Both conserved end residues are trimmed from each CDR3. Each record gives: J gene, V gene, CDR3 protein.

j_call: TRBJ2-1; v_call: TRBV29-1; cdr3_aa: SVGTGLSYNEQF
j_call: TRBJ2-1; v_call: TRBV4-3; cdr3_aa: ASSQEEWELDPYNEQF
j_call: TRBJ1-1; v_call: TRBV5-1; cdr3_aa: ASSLAGPGNTEAF
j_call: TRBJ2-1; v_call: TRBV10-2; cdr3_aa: ASSERAGGLYNEQF
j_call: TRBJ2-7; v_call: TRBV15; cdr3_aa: ATSRDRGSYEQY
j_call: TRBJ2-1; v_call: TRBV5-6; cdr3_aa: ASSWGLAGSYNEQF
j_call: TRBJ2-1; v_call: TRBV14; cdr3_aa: ASSQVSASSYNEQF
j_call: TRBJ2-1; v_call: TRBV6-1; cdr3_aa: ASSEQEWNNEQF
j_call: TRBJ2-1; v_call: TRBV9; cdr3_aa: ASSAESVGGPGNEQF
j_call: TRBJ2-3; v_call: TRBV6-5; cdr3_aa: ASKSGHTDTQY
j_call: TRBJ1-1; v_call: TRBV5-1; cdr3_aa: ASKEGAGTEAF
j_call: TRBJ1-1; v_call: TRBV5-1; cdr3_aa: ASSLASGASEAF
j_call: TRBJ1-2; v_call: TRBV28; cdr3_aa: ASNTPGPGVYT
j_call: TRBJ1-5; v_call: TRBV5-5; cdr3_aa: ASSQDRGNQPQH
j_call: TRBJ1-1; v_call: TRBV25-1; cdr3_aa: ASSEGIRSNTEAF
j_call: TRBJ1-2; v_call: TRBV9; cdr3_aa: ASSVAEQGDGYT
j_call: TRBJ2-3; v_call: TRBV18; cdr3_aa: ASSRKLTGTDTQY
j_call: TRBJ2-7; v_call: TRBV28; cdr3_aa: ASRGTVSYEQY
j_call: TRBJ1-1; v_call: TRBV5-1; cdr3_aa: ASSLVPGSEAF
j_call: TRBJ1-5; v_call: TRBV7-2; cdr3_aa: ASSSGTLGNQPQH
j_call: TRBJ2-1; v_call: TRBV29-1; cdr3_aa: SVGRLLRDEQF
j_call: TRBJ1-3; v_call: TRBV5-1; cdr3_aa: ASSLRLNSGNTIY
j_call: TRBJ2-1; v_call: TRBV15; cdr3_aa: ATSRVGAAYNEQF
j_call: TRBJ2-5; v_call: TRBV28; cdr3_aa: ASRTRSGRKQETQY
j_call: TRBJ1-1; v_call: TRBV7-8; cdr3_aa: ASSAPGRPNTEAF
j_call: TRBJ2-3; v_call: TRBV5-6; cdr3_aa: ASSDGQGVDTQY
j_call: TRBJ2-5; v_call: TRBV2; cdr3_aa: ASRVLSETQY
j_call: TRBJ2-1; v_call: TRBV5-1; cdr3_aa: ASSLVQGHYNEQF
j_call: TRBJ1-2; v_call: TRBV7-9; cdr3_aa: ASSQSWGYGYT
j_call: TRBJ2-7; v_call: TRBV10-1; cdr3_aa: ASSADSYEQY
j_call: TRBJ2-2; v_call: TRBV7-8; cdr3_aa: ASSLAPGLNTGELF
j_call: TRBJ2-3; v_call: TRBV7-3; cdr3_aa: ASSRTTTIWSDTQY
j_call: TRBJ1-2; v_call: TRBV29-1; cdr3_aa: SVDRLGVSASGRGYT
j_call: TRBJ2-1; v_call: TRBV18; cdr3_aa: ASSPLLVAGEPYNEQF
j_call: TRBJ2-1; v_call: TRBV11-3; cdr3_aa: ASSLALAGDFNEQF
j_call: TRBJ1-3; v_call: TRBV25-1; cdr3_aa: ASSEIGPGTIY
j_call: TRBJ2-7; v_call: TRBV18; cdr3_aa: ASSPFTSGNYEQY
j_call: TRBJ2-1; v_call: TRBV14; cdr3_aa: ASSQEKGGPMHWSYNEQF
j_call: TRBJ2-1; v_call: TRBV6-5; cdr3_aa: ASSYGPMRNNEQF
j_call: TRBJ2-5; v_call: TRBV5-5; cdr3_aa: ASSFGRPRGQETQY
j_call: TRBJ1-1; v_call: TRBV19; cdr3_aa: ASKYGPMNTEAF
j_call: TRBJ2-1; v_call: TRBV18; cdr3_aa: ASSPVLAMSNEQF
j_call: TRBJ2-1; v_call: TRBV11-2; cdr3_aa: ASSSSSYNEQF
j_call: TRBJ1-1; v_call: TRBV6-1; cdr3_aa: ASSVGGPGNTEAF
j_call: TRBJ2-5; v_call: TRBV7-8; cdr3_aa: ASSLDRRAVQETQY